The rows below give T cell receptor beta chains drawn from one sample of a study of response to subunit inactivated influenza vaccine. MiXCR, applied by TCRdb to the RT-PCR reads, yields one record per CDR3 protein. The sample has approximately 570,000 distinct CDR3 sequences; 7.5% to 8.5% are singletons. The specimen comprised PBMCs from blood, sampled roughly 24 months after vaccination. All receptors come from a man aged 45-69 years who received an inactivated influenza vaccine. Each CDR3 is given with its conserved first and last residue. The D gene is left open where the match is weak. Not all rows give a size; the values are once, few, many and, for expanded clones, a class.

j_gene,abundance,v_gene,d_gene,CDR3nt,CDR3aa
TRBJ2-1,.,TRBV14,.,TGTGCCAGCAGCCAAGATGGGGGTTTGGGGGCCTCCTACAATGAGCAGTTCTTC,CASSQDGGLGASYNEQFF
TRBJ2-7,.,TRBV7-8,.,TGTGCCAGCAACCCAAACTACGAGCAGTACTTC,CASNPNYEQYF
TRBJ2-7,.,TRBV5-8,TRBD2,TGTGCCAGCAGCCCGGGACTTCTAGCGGGAGTCTCCGAGCAGTACTTC,CASSPGLLAGVSEQYF
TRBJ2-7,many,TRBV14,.,TGTGCCAGCAGCTTTGCATCCTCCTACGAGCAGTACTTC,CASSFASSYEQYF
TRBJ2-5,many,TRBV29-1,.,TGCAGCGTGGGGGGCTACCAAGCAGAGACCCAGTACTTC,CSVGGYQAETQYF
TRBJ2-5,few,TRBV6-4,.,TGTGCCAGCAGTGACCGCTCCCGGACAGAGGTACAAGAGACCCAGTACTTC,CASSDRSRTEVQETQYF
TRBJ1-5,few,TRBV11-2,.,TGTGCCAGCAGCTTAGAGCGGGCGGGACACCAAAAACTTAGCAATCAGCCCCAGCATTTT,CASSLERAGHQKLSNQPQHF
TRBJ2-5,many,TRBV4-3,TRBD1,TGCGCCAGCAGCCAACAACAGGGGTTCCAAGAGACCCAGTACTTC,CASSQQQGFQETQYF
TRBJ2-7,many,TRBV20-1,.,TGCAGTGCTAGGACTTCTGTGGTCCCCTACGAGCAGTACTTC,CSARTSVVPYEQYF
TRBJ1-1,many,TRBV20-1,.,TGCAGTGCTGGGGGGCTCGGGAACACTGAAGCTTTCTTT,CSAGGLGNTEAFF
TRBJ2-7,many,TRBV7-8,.,TGTGCCAGCAGCTTAGCGGACAGTTCCTACGAGCAGTACTTC,CASSLADSSYEQYF
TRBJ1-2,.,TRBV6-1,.,TGTGCCAGCAGTGAAACAGGGATCTATGGCTACACCTTC,CASSETGIYGYTF
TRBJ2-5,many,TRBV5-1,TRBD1,TGCGCCAGCAGCGAAGCGGACAGGTCGAGACAAGAGACCCAGTACTTC,CASSEADRSRQETQYF
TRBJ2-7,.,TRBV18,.,TGTGCCAGCTCACCCTCGGCAGGAAACTACGAGCAGTACTTC,CASSPSAGNYEQYF
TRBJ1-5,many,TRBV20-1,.,TGCAGTGCGAAGGTGGGTCTCGATCAGCCCCAGCATTTT,CSAKVGLDQPQHF
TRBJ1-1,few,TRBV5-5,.,TGTGCCAGCAGCTACAGTGTCGGGAGGGAATTGAAGAACACTGAAGCTTTCTTT,CASSYSVGRELKNTEAFF
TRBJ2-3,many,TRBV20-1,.,TGCAGTGCTAGAGATTGGCGCGGGGGCGCGGGAGATACGCAGTATTTT,CSARDWRGGAGDTQYF
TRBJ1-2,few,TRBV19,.,TGTGCCAGTAGTAGGCCCACAGGAGTCTATGGCTACACCTTC,CASSRPTGVYGYTF
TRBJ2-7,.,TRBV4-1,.,TGCGCCAGCAGCCAAGTCGTGGGGGTCGAGCAGTACTTC,CASSQVVGVEQYF
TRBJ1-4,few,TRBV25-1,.,TGTGCCAGCAGTGACGTCAGGGTTTTCCTGGGTGAAAAACTGTTTTTT,CASSDVRVFLGEKLFF
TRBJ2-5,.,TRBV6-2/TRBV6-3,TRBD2,TGTGCCAGCAGTTACTTAAGGACTAGCGGATTTCAAGAGACCCAGTACTTC,CASSYLRTSGFQETQYF
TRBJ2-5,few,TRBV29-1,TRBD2,TGCAGCGCTTGGACTAGCGGGGGGCAAGAGACCCAGTACTTC,CSAWTSGGQETQYF
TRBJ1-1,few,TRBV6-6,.,TGTGCCAGCAGTTACTCGAGTAGTGTCCAAGCTTTCTTT,CASSYSSSVQAFF
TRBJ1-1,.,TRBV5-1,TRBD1,TGCGCCAGCAGCCTAAGGACAGGGGGTGACACTGAAGCTTTCTTT,CASSLRTGGDTEAFF
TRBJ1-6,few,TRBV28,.,TGTGCCAGTAGGGAACAGGGTCGCAGTAATTCACCCCTCCACTTT,CASREQGRSNSPLHF
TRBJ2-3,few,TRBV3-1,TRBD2,TGTGCCAGCAGCCAAGAAGGGGTAGCGGGAGGGGTCACAGATACGCAGTATTTT,CASSQEGVAGGVTDTQYF